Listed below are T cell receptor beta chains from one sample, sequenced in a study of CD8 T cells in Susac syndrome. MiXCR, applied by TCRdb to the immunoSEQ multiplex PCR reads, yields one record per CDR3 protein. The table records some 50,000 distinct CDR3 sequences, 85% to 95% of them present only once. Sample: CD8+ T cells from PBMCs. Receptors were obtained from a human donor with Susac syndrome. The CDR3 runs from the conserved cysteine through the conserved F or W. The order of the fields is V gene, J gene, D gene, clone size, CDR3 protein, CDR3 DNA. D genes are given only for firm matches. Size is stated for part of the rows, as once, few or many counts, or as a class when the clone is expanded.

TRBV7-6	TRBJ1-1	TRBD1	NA	CASSLRTGQMDTEAFF	TGTGCCAGCAGCTTGAGGACAGGGCAAATGGACACTGAAGCTTTCTTT
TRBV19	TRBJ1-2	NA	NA	CASSIARADNGYTF	TGTGCCAGTAGTATTGCCAGGGCGGATAATGGCTACACCTTC
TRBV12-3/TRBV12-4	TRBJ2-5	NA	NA	CASKGQGVRETQYF	TGTGCCAGCAAGGGCCAAGGGGTTCGAGAGACCCAGTACTTC
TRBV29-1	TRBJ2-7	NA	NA	CSVEDHTTGTPLEQYF	TGCAGCGTTGAAGATCACACAACAGGGACCCCACTCGAGCAGTACTTC
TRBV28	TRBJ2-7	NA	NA	CASSFGLEGVDYEQYF	TGTGCCAGCAGTTTTGGGCTAGAGGGGGTAGACTACGAGCAGTACTTC
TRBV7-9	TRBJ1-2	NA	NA	CASSFFPHTDGYTF	TGTGCCAGCAGCTTTTTCCCCCATACAGATGGCTACACCTTC
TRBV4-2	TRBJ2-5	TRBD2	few	CASSSQVPSGRQETQYF	TGTGCCAGCAGCAGCCAAGTCCCTAGCGGGCGTCAAGAGACCCAGTACTTC
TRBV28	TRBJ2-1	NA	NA	CASSPSGEGGGYEQFF	TGTGCCAGCAGTCCCTCGGGCGAGGGGGGGGGCTATGAGCAGTTCTTC
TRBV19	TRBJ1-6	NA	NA	CASSTSPLHF	TGTGCCAGTAGTACCTCACCCCTCCACTTT
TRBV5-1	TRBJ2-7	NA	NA	CASSLGRQYEQYF	TGCGCCAGCAGCCTGGGACGGCAATACGAGCAGTACTTC
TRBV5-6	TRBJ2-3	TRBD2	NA	CASSLYLAGGADTQYF	TGTGCCAGCAGCTTGTATCTAGCGGGGGGCGCAGATACGCAGTATTTT
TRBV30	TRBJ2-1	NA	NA	CAWSVSGDEQFF	TGTGCCTGGAGTGTCAGCGGAGATGAGCAGTTCTTC
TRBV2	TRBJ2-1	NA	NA	CAIPQRNEQFF	TGTGCCATTCCACAGCGAAATGAGCAGTTCTTC
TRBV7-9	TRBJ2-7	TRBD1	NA	CASSHRDSNPYEQYF	TGTGCCAGCAGCCACAGGGACAGCAACCCTTACGAGCAGTACTTC
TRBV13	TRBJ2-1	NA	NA	CASSLIYNEQFF	TGTGCCAGCAGCCTGATATACAATGAGCAGTTCTTC
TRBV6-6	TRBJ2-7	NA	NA	CASRPDSSYEQYF	TGTGCCAGCAGGCCGGACAGCTCCTACGAGCAGTACTTC
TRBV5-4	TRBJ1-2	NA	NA	CASSGTGLGYGYTF	TGTGCCAGCAGCGGGACGGGCTTAGGTTATGGCTACACCTTC
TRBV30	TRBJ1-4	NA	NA	CAWSKNWNLNEKLFF	TGTGCCTGGAGTAAAAACTGGAACCTTAATGAAAAACTGTTTTTT
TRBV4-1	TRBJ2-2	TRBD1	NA	CASSNSRVGTGLDGELFF	TGCGCCAGCAGCAACAGCCGAGTCGGGACAGGCTTGGACGGGGAGCTGTTTTTT